The 13 T cell receptor beta chains presented below share a single source sample, sequenced in a study of blood T cells in healthy people across ages. A second roughly 7 to 12 cycle PCR used barcoded and J-beta primers. Via MiXCR, TCRdb re-called the 5' RACE reads, giving one row per CDR3 protein. The data show 1.4 million or so distinct CDR3 sequences, with less than 45% seen just once and about 3.8% held by the top ten. Sequencing was done on a sample of blood. These TCRs come from a woman younger than 35 in good health.

The CDR3, as DNA: TGTGCCAGCAGCTCCGGAGGGTCGGGCAATCAGCCCCAGCATTTT. This codes for CASSSGGSGNQPQHF. The rearrangement uses TRBV7-9 and TRBJ1-5, with D unclear. Germline assignment: CDR1 SEHNR and CDR2 FQNEAQ (reference sequence). The CDR3 is 15 residues long. V was cut by 4 bases and J by 2 bases, with 12 bases left in between. Supplemented by reference TRBV7-9 and TRBJ1-5, the full variable domain reads DTGVSQNPRHKITKRGQNVTFRCDPISEHNRLYWYRQTLGQGPEFLTYFQNEAQLEKSRLLSDRFSAERPKGSFSTLEIQRTEQGDSAMYLCASSSGGSGNQPQHFGDGTRLSIL.

The V gene is TRBV24-1, the J gene TRBJ1-2; tentatively, D is TRBD1 (5 bases). Germline CDR1 is KGHDR and CDR2 is SFDVKD. The CDR3 consists of 14 residues. V was trimmed by 4 bases and J by 8 bases, leaving 16 bases between them. The CDR3 sequence is CATSEPGPLGGYTF. Here the CDR3 DNA reads TGTGCCACCAGTGAACCGGGACCATTGGGAGGCTACACCTTC.

J is TRBJ2-1 and V is TRBV5-1; 10 positions match TRBD1. From germline, CDR1 is SGHRS and CDR2 YFSETQ. V lost 5 bases, J lost 4 bases, and 9 bases stayed unmatched. The CDR3 length is 16 residues. CDR3 sequence (DNA): TGCGCCAGCAGGACAGGGGGCACCCCATCATACAATGAGCAGTTCTTC. It is translated as CASRTGGTPSYNEQFF.

Comment on this clonotype: The germline gene is not matched at one end of the junction; a read error may be the cause. Here the CDR3 reads CAISQARYNEQFF. Written as DNA, the CDR3 is TGCGCCATCAGCCAAGCTCGGTACAATGAGCAGTTCTTC. The chain combines TRBV4-1 with TRBJ2-1; D ambiguous. The germline V gene has CDR1 MGHRA and CDR2 YSYEKL. CDR3 size: 13 residues.

Only one count was recorded for this clonotype. This chain uses TRBV9 with TRBJ2-1, with 12 bases aligning to TRBD1. The junction had 8 bases not matched to a gene; V was cut back by 3 bases and J by 4 bases. The germline gives CDR1 SGDLS, CDR2 YYNGEE. The CDR3 spans 17 residues. The CDR3 loop is CASSAHGDRGLYNEQFF. The CDR3 DNA reads as TGTGCCAGCAGCGCCCATGGGGACAGGGGGCTATACAATGAGCAGTTCTTC.

This clonotype has a handful of counts. The V and J genes are TRBV7-9 and TRBJ2-7, with D possibly being TRBD1 or TRBD2 (5 bases each). V was shortened by 0 bases and J by 0 bases, with 12 bases between the two germline ends. In germline, CDR1 is SEHNR, CDR2 FQNEAQ (reference sequence). The CDR3 sequence is 16 residues long. The CDR3 reads CASSLASGPISYEQYF. CDR3 coding DNA: TGTGCCAGCAGCTTAGCGTCGGGACCGATCTCCTACGAGCAGTACTTC.

The rearrangement joins TRBV24-1 to TRBJ1-5; D not resolved. Germline V gives CDR1 KGHDR, CDR2 SFDVKD. This CDR3 spans 13 amino acids. Trimming took off 9 bases at V and 1 base at J, with 9 bases between the two ends. The CDR3 loop is CATLFGSNQPQHF. CDR3 sequence (DNA): TGTGCCACCTTATTCGGGAGCAATCAGCCCCAGCATTTT.

The rearrangement links TRBV20-1 to TRBJ1-2; no clear D. Germline V gene sequence: CDR1 DFQATT, CDR2 SNEGSKA (reference sequence). CDR3 length: 13 amino acids. The V end was cut by 0 bases, the J end by 1 base, with 6 bases between. DNA for the CDR3: TGCAGTGCTAGAGAGGACCATAACTATGGCTACACCTTC. The encoded protein is CSAREDHNYGYTF.

This clonotype has more than one count but fewer than ten. V and J are TRBV27 and TRBJ2-3; D ambiguous. CDR1 and CDR2 from the germline V gene are MNHEY and SMNVEV (reference sequence). V lost 3 bases and J lost 2, with 6 bases in between. CDR3 length equals 13 residues. The CDR3 DNA reads as TGTGCCAGCAGTTTTCCAAACACAGATACGCAGTATTTT. Its translation is CASSFPNTDTQYF.

The chain links TRBV6-1 to TRBJ2-2, with D possibly matching TRBD2 (6 bases). The CDR3 consists of 17 residues. The germline V and J ends were trimmed by 0 bases and 9 bases, with 20 bases remaining between them. Germline assignment: CDR1 MNHNS and CDR2 SASEGT. The CDR3 nucleotides read TGTGCCAGCAGTGAAGCGCGGGGCCAGGCCGCGGTCTGGGAGCTGTTTTTT. The encoded protein is CASSEARGQAAVWELFF.

A few counts support this clonotype. The CDR3 is CASSNRDRRIYEQYF. The CDR3 DNA follows: TGTGCCAGCAGCAACCGGGACCGACGAATCTACGAGCAGTACTTC. The chain couples TRBV7-2 to TRBJ2-7; tentatively, D is TRBD1 or TRBD2 (5 bases each). This CDR3 spans 15 amino acids. From germline, CDR1 is SGHTA and CDR2 FQGNSA. Trimming removed 5 bases at V and 3 bases at J, with 17 bases between.

The CDR3 coding sequence is TGTGCCAGCAGCCAACTGACGCCTGTAAACCCAGATACGCAGTATTTT. Encoded protein: CASSQLTPVNPDTQYF. V is TRBV3-1 and J is TRBJ2-3; D not certain. This CDR3 spans 16 amino acids. Germline assignment: CDR1 LGHDT and CDR2 YNNKEL (reference sequence). V was shortened by 2 bases and J by 4 bases, with 16 bases between the two germline ends.

This clonotype was seen a few times. V gene TRBV7-2 combines with J gene TRBJ2-1, with TRBD1 matching 7 bases. Judging by the DNA end, TRBJ2-7 fits better; the J call may be wrong. The CDR3 has 14 residues. The V gene's germline CDR1 is SGHTA and CDR2 FQGNSA. CDR3 loop: CASSSPGQYNEQYF. In DNA, the CDR3 is TGTGCCAGCAGCTCCCCGGGACAGTACAATGAGCAGTACTTC.